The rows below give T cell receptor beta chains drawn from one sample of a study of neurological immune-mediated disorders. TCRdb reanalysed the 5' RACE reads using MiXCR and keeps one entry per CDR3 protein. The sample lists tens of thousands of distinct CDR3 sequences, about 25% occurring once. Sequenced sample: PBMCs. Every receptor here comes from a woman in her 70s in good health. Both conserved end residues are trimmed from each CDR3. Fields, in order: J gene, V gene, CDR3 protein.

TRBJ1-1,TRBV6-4,ASSDSPEGDTEAF
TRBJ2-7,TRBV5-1,ASSLRASRSYEQY
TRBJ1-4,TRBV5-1,ASSPQGPPNEKLF
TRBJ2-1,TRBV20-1,SARGGRGVNEQF
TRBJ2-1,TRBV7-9,ASSLGLAGVEQF
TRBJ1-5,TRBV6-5,ASSQGGGRGRINQPQH
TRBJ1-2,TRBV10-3,AITAGDHGYT
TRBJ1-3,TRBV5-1,ASSSGTGDLSGNTIY
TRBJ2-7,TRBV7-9,ASRTTRSTSGRVEQY
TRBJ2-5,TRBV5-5,ASSLAGNRQETQY
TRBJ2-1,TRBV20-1,SARGGRTMDEQF
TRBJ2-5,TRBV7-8,ASRTAPGVWETHY
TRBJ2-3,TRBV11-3,ASSQPGLITDTQY
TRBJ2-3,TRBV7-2,ASSRTSGTDTQY
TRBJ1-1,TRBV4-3,ASSQDRAAHTEAF
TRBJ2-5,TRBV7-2,ASSYQGWQETQY
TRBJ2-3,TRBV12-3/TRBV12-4,ASSQGQGTDTQY
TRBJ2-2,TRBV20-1,SASANTGELF
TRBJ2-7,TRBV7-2,ASSLGRGASYEQY
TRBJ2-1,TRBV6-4,ASSDRALFAGEQF
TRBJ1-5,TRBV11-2,ASSLGEAQPQH
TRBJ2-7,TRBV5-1,ASSPQSGAGHEQY
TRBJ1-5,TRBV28,ASSLPGSGQPQH
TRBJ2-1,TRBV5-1,ASSLGAGPGDEQF
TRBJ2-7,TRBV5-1,ASSRGTSGSSPYEQY
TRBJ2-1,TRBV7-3,ASSKTSGDYNEQF
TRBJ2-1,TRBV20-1,SAGIAGSGNEQF